These 24 T cell receptor beta chains share one sample of origin, sequenced in a study of T cells after yellow fever vaccination (dated by TCRdb to about 2019). The library came from 5' RACE. Sequencing was performed on an Illumina HiSeq 2500. In TCRdb, the public reads were trimmed at Q25 with fastp and aligned with MiXCR, with productive beta chains retained. Rows are unified per CDR3 protein, each entry keeping the most common DNA and genes. In all, the sample holds 90,000 to 130,000 distinct CDR3 sequences, and 8.4% of those were seen once. 25% of the sample belongs to the ten largest clones. The treatment or condition label here, explained by the study, means: live attenuated yellow fever vaccine strain. The source was CD8+ T cells sorted from PBMCs, collected 45 days after the yellow fever booster vaccination. The receptor set was obtained from a young man who received the YFV17D yellow fever vaccine.

This clonotype occurred a few times. This sequence joins TRBV6-1 and TRBJ2-1; 10 nucleotides match TRBD2. Germline V gene sequence: CDR1 MNHNS, CDR2 SASEGT. J was trimmed by 9 bases and V by 11 bases; bases with no gene match: 13. The CDR3 totals 14 residues. The CDR3 protein is CASQGTSAAGEQFF. Written as DNA, the CDR3 is TGTGCCTCCCAAGGGACTAGCGCGGCGGGTGAGCAGTTCTTC.

In this sample, this clonotype turned up many times. The chain links TRBV7-9 to TRBJ2-3; D may be TRBD1 (5 bases). The CDR3 spans 15 residues. Germline CDR1 is SEHNR and CDR2 is FQNEAQ (reference sequence). V dropped 6 bases and J dropped 2 bases, with 15 bases sitting between them. CDR3 bases: TGTGCCAGCAGTTCACCACAGGAGAACACAGATACGCAGTATTTT. It yields the protein CASSSPQENTDTQYF.

This clonotype was counted ten times or more. The CDR3 nucleotides are TGTGCCAGCAGCTTGTCGGCAGTTGGGCGTCGGGGGCAGTATTTT. Residues: CASSLSAVGRRGQYF. V usage is TRBV5-6 and J usage is TRBJ2-3; D is possibly TRBD2 (5 bases). CDR1 and CDR2 (germline): SGHDT, YYEEEE. Trimming stripped 1 base from V and 11 bases from J, with 20 bases between. The CDR3 length is 15 residues.

This clonotype appeared many times. V usage is TRBV6-5 and J usage is TRBJ2-7; maybe TRBD2 (5 bases). V was shortened by 5 bases and J by 8 bases, with 10 bases between the two germline ends. The CDR3 has 11 amino acids. From germline, CDR1 is MNHEY and CDR2 SVGAGI. The CDR3 region is CASSTGVKQYF. The CDR3 nucleotides read TGTGCCAGCAGTACCGGGGTTAAGCAGTACTTC.

Ten or more counts support this clonotype. DNA for the CDR3: TGTGCCAGCTCACCGTCCTTTGATGAAGCTTTCTTT. It specifies CASSPSFDEAFF. The chain joins TRBV18 to TRBJ1-1; D is unclear. V dropped 3 bases and J dropped 7 bases, with 9 bases sitting between them. This CDR3 has 12 amino acids. CDR1 KGHSH and CDR2 LQKENI come from the germline V gene. The variable domain in full, completed from reference TRBV18 and TRBJ1-1, reads NAGVMQNPRHLVRRRGQEARLRCSPMKGHSHVYWYRQLPEEGLKFMVYLQKENIIDESGMPKERFSAEFPKEGPSILRIQQVVRGDSAAYFCASSPSFDEAFFGQGTRLTVV.

This clonotype occurred a few times. The chain combines TRBV9 with TRBJ2-2; D perhaps matches TRBD2 (6 bases). Germline assignment: CDR1 SGDLS and CDR2 YYNGEE. V lost 4 bases, J lost 1 base, and 11 bases lay in between. The CDR3 loop spans 15 amino acids. CDR3 loop: CASSPPGRNTGELFF. The CDR3 DNA reads TGTGCCAGCAGCCCTCCCGGGAGGAACACCGGGGAGCTGTTTTTT.

This clonotype came up many times. This sequence joins TRBV7-8 and TRBJ2-7; 8 nucleotides match TRBD2. This CDR3 is 18 amino acids long. Germline loops: CDR1 SGHVS, CDR2 FQNEAQ. The V gene end was trimmed by 5 bases and the J gene end by 6 bases; junction bases not matched to a gene: 21. The CDR3 DNA sequence: TGTGCCAGCAGCCCCAGGGGATGGAGCGGGAGCCACTCGGGCGAGCAGTACTTC. Translation gives CASSPRGWSGSHSGEQYF. The full variable domain, in which reference TRBV7-8 and TRBJ2-7 provide the parts outside the CDR3, is GAGVSQSPRYKVAKRGQDVALRCDPISGHVSLFWYQQALGQGPEFLTYFQNEAQLDKSGLPSDRFFAERPEGSVSTLKIQRTQQEDSAVYLCASSPRGWSGSHSGEQYFGPGTRLTVT.

This clonotype was counted ten times or more. The V call is TRBV27, the J call TRBJ2-1; D is perhaps TRBD1 or TRBD2 (6 bases each). V was trimmed by 5 bases and J by 3 bases, leaving 11 bases between them. In germline, CDR1 is MNHEY, CDR2 SMNVEV (reference sequence). CDR3 length equals 14 residues. The CDR3 protein is CASSQGGFYNEQFF. CDR3 bases: TGTGCCAGCAGTCAAGGGGGGTTCTACAATGAGCAGTTCTTC.

This clonotype was recorded many times. The chain recombines TRBV6-5 with TRBJ2-7; 11 bases agree with TRBD2. CDR1 and CDR2 from the germline V gene are MNHEY and SVGAGI. Trimming cost V 5 bases and J 4 bases; bases outside gene matches: 4. This CDR3 contains 14 residues. CDR3 region: CASSQTSGTYEQYF. The CDR3 region has the DNA TGTGCCAGCAGTCAGACTAGCGGGACTTACGAGCAGTACTTC.

This clonotype was observed many times. The chain couples TRBV27 to TRBJ2-5, with D possibly TRBD2 on 5 matching bases. Trimming removed 6 bases from V and 5 bases from J, with 19 bases in between. From germline, CDR1 is MNHEY and CDR2 SMNVEV (reference sequence). This CDR3 region has 15 residues. The CDR3 here is CASSLGIGRRETQYF. The DNA of the CDR3 is TGTGCCAGCAGCTTAGGGATAGGGAGACGGGAGACCCAGTACTTC.

This clonotype was recorded at least ten times. The J gene is TRBJ2-1, the V gene TRBV6-5, with no clear D. The CDR3 is 12 amino acids. Germline-derived CDR1 and CDR2 are MNHEY and SVGAGI. The V end was cut by 6 bases, the J end by 4 bases, with 7 bases between. The CDR3 DNA is TGTGCCAGCAGCCCCGGATACAATGAGCAGTTCTTC. Amino acid sequence: CASSPGYNEQFF.

V usage is TRBV19 and J usage is TRBJ2-4; D gene ambiguous. This CDR3 has 17 residues. Germline V CDR1 and CDR2: LNHDA, SQIVND (reference sequence). V lost 2 bases and J 0 bases, leaving 14 bases between the germline ends. The CDR3 region is CASSIPEARLAKNIQYF. DNA of the CDR3: TGTGCCAGTAGTATACCCGAGGCGAGACTAGCCAAAAACATTCAGTACTTC.

There are a few counts of this clonotype. The chain joins TRBV7-8 to TRBJ2-3, with D possibly TRBD2 on 7 matching bases. This CDR3 spans 13 amino acids. Trimming left V 4 bases short and J 8 bases short, with 13 bases between. CDR1 and CDR2 (germline): SGHVS, FQNEAQ. The CDR3 loop reads CASSWGGQSTQYF. Here the CDR3 DNA reads TGTGCCAGCAGCTGGGGGGGGCAGAGTACGCAGTATTTT.

The V gene is TRBV7-2, the J gene TRBJ2-7; 11 bases are a match to TRBD2. This CDR3 spans 15 amino acids. The germline gives CDR1 SGHTA, CDR2 FQGNSA. J gave up 3 bases and V 1 base, and 2 bases lay outside the gene matches. DNA of the CDR3: TGTGCCAGCAGCTTAGAAGGGACTAGCGGCTACGAGCAGTACTTC. Its translation: CASSLEGTSGYEQYF.

There are many counts of this clonotype. The chain carries TRBV7-8 and TRBJ2-3, with 9 bases lining up with TRBD2. The CDR3 runs to 19 residues. The germline V gene encodes CDR1 SGHVS and CDR2 FQNEAQ. V was pared by 2 bases and J by 1 base, with 13 bases of the junction left unmatched. Written as DNA, the CDR3 is TGTGCCAGCAGCTTAAATATGGTAGCGGGAGTTTTTGGCACAGATACGCAGTATTTT. The encoded protein is CASSLNMVAGVFGTDTQYF.

This clonotype has ten or more counts. This sequence joins TRBV12-3 or TRBV12-4 and TRBJ2-2; 7 positions match TRBD2. Germline trimming cut 6 bases from V and 6 bases from J; bases unmatched to any gene: 1. CDR3 length: 12 amino acids. The CDR3 here is CASSRGAGELFF. In nucleotides, the CDR3 is TGTGCCAGCAGCCGGGGGGCCGGGGAGCTGTTTTTT.

This clonotype was seen ten or more times. The chain employs TRBV4-1 and TRBJ2-4; D possibly corresponds to TRBD1 (6 bases). The germline V gene encodes CDR1 MGHRA and CDR2 YSYEKL. V gave up 4 bases and J gave up 6 bases, with 13 bases separating them. The CDR3 is made up of 14 amino acids. This CDR3 reads CASSRESGANIQYF. CDR3 nucleotide sequence: TGCGCCAGCAGCCGCGAGTCAGGGGCAAACATTCAGTACTTC.

The sample holds many counts of this clonotype. V usage is TRBV6-5 and J usage is TRBJ1-2; D remains unclear. The germline V gene has CDR1 MNHEY and CDR2 SVGAGI. The V and J ends lost 5 bases and 0 bases respectively, with 10 bases between them. CDR3 length: 14 amino acids. The CDR3 DNA reads TGTGCCAGCAGTACTACCACAGCTAACTATGGCTACACCTTC. It yields the protein CASSTTTANYGYTF.

Ten or more counts support this clonotype. J is TRBJ2-5 and V is TRBV7-9, with no clear D. The CDR3 covers 11 residues. Germline CDR1 and CDR2: SEHNR and FQNEAQ (reference sequence). The germline V and J ends were trimmed by 7 bases and 5 bases, with 8 bases remaining between them. The CDR3 spells CASIQRETQYF. The CDR3 DNA follows: TGTGCCAGCATCCAGAGGGAGACCCAGTACTTC.

This clonotype was counted only a few times. This chain connects TRBV7-9 to TRBJ2-7; D might be TRBD1 (5 bases). This CDR3 is 15 amino acids long. With 6 bases removed from V and 1 base from J, the gap between germline ends came to 16 bases. Germline-derived CDR1 and CDR2 are SEHNR and FQNEAQ (reference sequence). CDR3: CASSSGQGSSYEQYF. The DNA of the CDR3 is TGTGCCAGCAGTTCCGGGCAGGGCTCTTCCTACGAGCAGTACTTC.

This clonotype was detected only a few times. The rearrangement uses TRBV4-1 and TRBJ2-2, with D uncertain. The V end lost 0 bases, the J end lost 4 bases, and 12 bases lay between the germline ends. The CDR3 is 16 residues long. In germline, CDR1 is MGHRA, CDR2 YSYEKL. This CDR3 is CASSQDGSVVTGELFF. The CDR3 nucleotides read TGCGCCAGCAGCCAAGATGGGTCGGTTGTCACCGGGGAGCTGTTTTTT.

This clonotype occurred many times. The chain is built from TRBV7-9 and TRBJ2-3; possible D gene TRBD1, 5 bases. Germline loops: CDR1 SEHNR, CDR2 FQNEAQ (reference sequence). V lost 5 bases and J 0 bases, leaving 12 bases between the germline ends. CDR3 length: 15 residues. CDR3 coding DNA: TGTGCCAGCAGCCTTGGGGCCCTGAGCACAGATACGCAGTATTTT. The encoded protein is CASSLGALSTDTQYF.

This clonotype was recorded many times. The J gene is TRBJ1-2, the V gene TRBV9; D is unresolved. The V and J ends lost 0 bases and 4 bases respectively, with 10 bases between them. The germline gives CDR1 SGDLS, CDR2 YYNGEE. This CDR3 region has 14 residues. CDR3 loop: CASSVAAELYGYTF. CDR3 nucleotide sequence: TGTGCCAGCAGCGTAGCCGCAGAACTCTATGGCTACACCTTC.

The chain recombines TRBV29-1 with TRBJ2-7; D ambiguous. Germline V lookup: CDR1 SQVTM, CDR2 ANQGSEA. The CDR3 extends over 12 amino acids. V lost 1 base and J 2 bases, leaving 6 bases between the germline ends. Here the CDR3 DNA reads TGCAGCGTTGAAGTCCAGACCTACGAGCAGTACTTC. It specifies CSVEVQTYEQYF.